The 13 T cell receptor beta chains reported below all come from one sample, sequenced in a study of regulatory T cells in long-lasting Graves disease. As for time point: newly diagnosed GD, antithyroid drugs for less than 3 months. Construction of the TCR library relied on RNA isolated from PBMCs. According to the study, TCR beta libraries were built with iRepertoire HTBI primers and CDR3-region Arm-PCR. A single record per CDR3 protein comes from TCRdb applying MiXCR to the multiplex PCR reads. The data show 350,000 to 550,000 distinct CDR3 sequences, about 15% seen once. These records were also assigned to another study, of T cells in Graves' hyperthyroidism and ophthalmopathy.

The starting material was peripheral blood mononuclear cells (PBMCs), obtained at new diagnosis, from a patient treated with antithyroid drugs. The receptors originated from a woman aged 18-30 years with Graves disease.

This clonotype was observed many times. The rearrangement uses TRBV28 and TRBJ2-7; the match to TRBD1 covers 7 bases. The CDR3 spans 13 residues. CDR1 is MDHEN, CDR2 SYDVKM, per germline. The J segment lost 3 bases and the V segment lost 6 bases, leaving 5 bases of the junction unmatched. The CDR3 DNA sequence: TGTGCCAGCAGAACAGGGGATGACTACGAGCAGTACTTC. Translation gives CASRTGDDYEQYF.

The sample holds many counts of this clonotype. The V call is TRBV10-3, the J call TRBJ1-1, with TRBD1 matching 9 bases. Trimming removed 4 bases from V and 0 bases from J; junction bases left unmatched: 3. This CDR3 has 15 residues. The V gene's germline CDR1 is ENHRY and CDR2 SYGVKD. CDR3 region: CAISAQGAVNTEAFF. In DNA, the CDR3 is TGTGCCATCAGTGCACAGGGGGCAGTGAACACTGAAGCTTTCTTT.

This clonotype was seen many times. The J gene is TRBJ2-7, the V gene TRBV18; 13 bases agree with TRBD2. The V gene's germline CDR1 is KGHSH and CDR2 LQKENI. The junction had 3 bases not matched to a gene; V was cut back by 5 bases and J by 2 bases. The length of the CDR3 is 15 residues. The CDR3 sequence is CASSDGTSGAYEQYF. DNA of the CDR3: TGTGCCAGCTCAGATGGGACTAGCGGGGCCTACGAGCAGTACTTC.

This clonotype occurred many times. CDR3 protein: CASTKTGSNQPQHF. DNA for the CDR3: TGTGCCAGCACCAAAACAGGTAGCAATCAGCCCCAGCATTTT. The rearrangement links TRBV6-2 or TRBV6-3 to TRBJ1-5, with D possibly TRBD1 on 5 matching bases. The CDR3 runs 14 residues. CDR1 and CDR2 from the germline V gene are MNHEY and SVGEGT. The V end lost 7 bases, the J end lost 0 bases, and 10 bases lay between the germline ends.

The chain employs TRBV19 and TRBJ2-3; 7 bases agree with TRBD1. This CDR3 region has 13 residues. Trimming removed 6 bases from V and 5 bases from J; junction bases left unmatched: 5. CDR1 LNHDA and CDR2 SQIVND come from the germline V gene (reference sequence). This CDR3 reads CASRSTGKDTQYF. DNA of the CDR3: TGTGCCAGTAGGTCGACAGGGAAAGATACGCAGTATTTT.

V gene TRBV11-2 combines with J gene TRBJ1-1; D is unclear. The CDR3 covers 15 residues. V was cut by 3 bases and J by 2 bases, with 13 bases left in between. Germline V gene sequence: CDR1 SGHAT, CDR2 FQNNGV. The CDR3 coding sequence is TGTGCCAGCAGCTTTGGACTCGAACCAAACACTGAAGCTTTCTTT. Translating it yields CASSFGLEPNTEAFF.

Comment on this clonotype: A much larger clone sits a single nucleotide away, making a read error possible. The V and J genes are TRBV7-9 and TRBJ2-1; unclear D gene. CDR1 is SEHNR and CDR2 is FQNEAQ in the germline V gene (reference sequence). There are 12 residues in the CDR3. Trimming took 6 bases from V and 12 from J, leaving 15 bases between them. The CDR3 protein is CASRTMNDGQFF. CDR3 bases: TGTGCCAGCAGGACCATGAATGATGGGCAGTTCTTC.

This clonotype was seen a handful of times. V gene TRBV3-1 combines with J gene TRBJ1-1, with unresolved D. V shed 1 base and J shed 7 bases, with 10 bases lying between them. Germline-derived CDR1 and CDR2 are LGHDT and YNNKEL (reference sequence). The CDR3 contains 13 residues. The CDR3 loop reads CASSQATYGEAFF. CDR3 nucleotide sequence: TGTGCCAGCAGCCAAGCGACCTACGGTGAAGCTTTCTTT.

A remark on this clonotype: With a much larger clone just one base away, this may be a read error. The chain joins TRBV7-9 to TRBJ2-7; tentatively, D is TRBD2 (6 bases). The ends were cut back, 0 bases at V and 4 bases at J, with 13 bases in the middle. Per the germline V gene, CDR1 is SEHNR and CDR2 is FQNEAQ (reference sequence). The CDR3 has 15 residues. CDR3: CASSLAPAGQYEQYF. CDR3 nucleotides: TGTGCCAGCAGCTTAGCTCCAGCGGGCCAATACGAGCAGTACTTC.

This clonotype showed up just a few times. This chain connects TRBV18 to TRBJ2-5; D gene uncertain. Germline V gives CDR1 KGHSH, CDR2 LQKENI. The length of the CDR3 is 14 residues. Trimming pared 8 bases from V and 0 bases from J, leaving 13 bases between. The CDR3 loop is CASTENLYQETQYF. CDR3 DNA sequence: TGTGCCAGCACAGAAAACCTGTACCAAGAGACCCAGTACTTC.

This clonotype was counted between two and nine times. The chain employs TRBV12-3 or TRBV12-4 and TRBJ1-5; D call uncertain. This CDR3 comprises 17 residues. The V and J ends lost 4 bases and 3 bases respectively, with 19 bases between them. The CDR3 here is CASSYTLGNSLNQPQHF. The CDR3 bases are TGTGCCAGCAGTTATACCCTCGGGAACAGCCTCAATCAGCCCCAGCATTTT.

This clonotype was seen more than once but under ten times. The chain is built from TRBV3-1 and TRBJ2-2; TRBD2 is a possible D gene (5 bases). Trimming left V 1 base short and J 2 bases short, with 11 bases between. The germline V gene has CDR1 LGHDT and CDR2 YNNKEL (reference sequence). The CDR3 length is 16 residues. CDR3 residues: CASSQVRGINTGELFF. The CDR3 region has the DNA TGTGCCAGCAGCCAAGTTCGAGGGATCAACACCGGGGAGCTGTTTTTT.

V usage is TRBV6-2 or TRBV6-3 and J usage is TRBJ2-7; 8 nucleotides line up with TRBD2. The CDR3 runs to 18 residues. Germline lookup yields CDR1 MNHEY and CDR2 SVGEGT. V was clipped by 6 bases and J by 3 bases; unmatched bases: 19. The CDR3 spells CASRAAVGTRGGVYEQYF. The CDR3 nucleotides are TGTGCCAGCAGAGCCGCGGTAGGGACTAGGGGGGGAGTCTACGAGCAGTACTTC.